The 3 T cell receptor beta chains reported below all come from one sample, sequenced in a study of blood T cell repertoires in COVID-19. TCRdb keeps only in-frame clones here, not all; method: immunoSEQ multiplex PCR. The repertoire holds about half a million clones, with around 85% as singletons. The specimen was peripheral blood. The receptor source for this set is a human donor in a cohort sampled during active COVID-19.

The chain joins TRBV19 to TRBJ1-4, with 7 bases that match TRBD1. With V trimmed by 0 bases and J by 6 bases, 1 base remained unmatched. The CDR3 is 14 residues long. CDR1 LNHDA and CDR2 SQIVND come from the germline V gene (reference sequence). CDR3: CASSIEGGDEKLFF. CDR3 nucleotide sequence: TGTGCCAGTAGTATAGAAGGGGGCGATGAAAAACTGTTTTTT.

The J gene is TRBJ2-1, the V gene TRBV5-5, with 7 bases identical to TRBD2. The CDR3 loop spans 15 amino acids. V dropped 0 bases and J dropped 10; count of bases not matched to a gene: 10. Germline V gene sequence: CDR1 SGHKS, CDR2 YYEKEE (reference sequence). The chain's CDR3 is CASSLAVGGPGEQFF. DNA for the CDR3: TGTGCCAGCAGCTTGGCCGTGGGAGGGCCAGGGGAGCAGTTCTTC.

J is TRBJ2-5 and V is TRBV2, with D uncertain. Trimming took off 8 bases at V and 3 bases at J, with 13 bases between the two ends. The length of the CDR3 is 13 residues. Germline V gene sequence: CDR1 SNHLY, CDR2 FYNNEI. CDR3 residues: CASATNLKETQYF. The CDR3 DNA sequence: TGTGCCAGCGCCACAAACCTGAAAGAGACCCAGTACTTC.